The clone carrying this T cell receptor (beta chain) has just a few counts. The antigen remains unidentified. This record comes from a study of T-cell memory formation after mild COVID-19. About the study: TCR clusters were mostly confined to one donor each. The study, taken as a whole, reports: The finding that pre-infection memory included some responding clones suggested that cross-reactive memory joined.

MiXCR, applied by TCRdb to the 5' RACE reads, yields one record per CDR3 protein. The sample includes roughly 500,000 distinct CDR3 sequences, just over 20% of them seen just once. Trimming left V 7 bases short and J 8 bases short, with 20 bases between. CDR3 length: 13 residues. Germline V gene lookup returns CDR1 GTSNPN and CDR2 SVGIG (reference sequence). The receptor was derived from an adult woman who had mild COVID-19 (a few samples of this study predate the infection). Cell type and time point are not known. The chain uses TRBV30 and TRBJ1-2; D may be TRBD1 (5 bases). The sequencing sample was made of PBMCs or a T cell subset sorted from them (not recorded which). The CDR3 nucleotides are TGTGCCTTCAAAGGGCTTGGGACGAGGGGCTACACCTTC. It encodes CAFKGLGTRGYTF.